These 27 T cell receptor beta chains came from one sample sequenced in a study of blood T cell repertoires in COVID-19. TCRdb keeps only in-frame clones here, not all; method: immunoSEQ multiplex PCR. Altogether more than 200,000 clones are present, 80% to 90% being singletons, with the ten largest covering 5.5% to 8.5%. The sequenced material came from PBMCs or T cells enriched from blood (not recorded which). The receptors were gathered from a man under 40 in a cohort exposed to, infected with or recovered from COVID-19 (not recorded which).

This clone has a single count. The chain is built from TRBV7-9 and TRBJ2-1; D is undetermined. The germline V gene encodes CDR1 SEHNR and CDR2 FQNEAQ (reference sequence). Trimming pared 3 bases from V and 8 bases from J, leaving 8 bases between. The CDR3 consists of 12 residues. Here the CDR3 reads CASSFDWHEQFF. In DNA, the CDR3 is TGTGCCAGCAGCTTTGATTGGCATGAGCAGTTCTTC.

This chain uses TRBV24-1 with TRBJ2-3; a weak D match, TRBD2 (6 bases). Trimming shortened V by 2 bases and J by 1 base, and 18 bases separated the two germline ends. There are 18 residues in the CDR3. Germline CDR1 is KGHDR and CDR2 is SFDVKD. The CDR3 nucleotides read TGTGCCACCAGTGATTGTATCCCGGGACTGACGGGCACAGATACGCAGTATTTT. Translation: CATSDCIPGLTGTDTQYF.

V and J are TRBV19 and TRBJ2-7; TRBD2 might be the D (5 bases). Per the germline V gene, CDR1 is LNHDA and CDR2 is SQIVND (reference sequence). V dropped 2 bases and J dropped 0 bases, with 8 bases sitting between them. The CDR3 covers 14 residues. CDR3 coding DNA: TGTGCCAGTAGTATAAGCGGACCCTCCTACGAGCAGTACTTC. It codes for CASSISGPSYEQYF.

The V call is TRBV4-1, the J call TRBJ1-1, with TRBD1 identical over 8 bases. Germline V CDR1 and CDR2: MGHRA, YSYEKL. There are 16 residues in the CDR3. Trimming removed 3 bases from V and 4 bases from J; junction bases left unmatched: 10. The CDR3 protein is CASSQAGQGFVTEAFF. CDR3 coding DNA: TGCGCCAGCAGCCAGGCCGGACAGGGATTCGTCACTGAAGCTTTCTTT.

The rearrangement joins TRBV19 to TRBJ2-1; maybe TRBD2 (5 bases). V was cut by 1 base and J by 0 bases, with 13 bases left in between. The CDR3 length is 17 residues. Germline V gives CDR1 LNHDA, CDR2 SQIVND (reference sequence). The CDR3 bases are TGTGCCAGTAGTATAGTTGAGACTACAAGCTCCTACAATGAGCAGTTCTTC. This sequence encodes CASSIVETTSSYNEQFF.

The chain recombines TRBV15 with TRBJ2-3; TRBD2 matches 10 bases. The ends lost 5 bases at V and 1 base at J; junction bases unmatched: 3. The CDR3 loop spans 15 amino acids. Germline V gene data show CDR1 as LNHNV and CDR2 as YYDKDF (reference sequence). The CDR3 nucleotides are TGTGCCACCAGCGTGACTAGCGGGCGCACAGATACGCAGTATTTT. It yields the protein CATSVTSGRTDTQYF. The complete variable domain, with remaining parts taken from reference TRBV15 and TRBJ2-3, reads DAMVIQNPRYQVTQFGKPVTLSCSQTLNHNVMYWYQQKSSQAPKLLFHYYDKDFNNEADTPDNFQSRRPNTSFCFLDIRSPGLGDTAMYLCATSVTSGRTDTQYFGPGTRLTVL.

This chain uses TRBV27 with TRBJ2-1; 9 bases align to TRBD1. The CDR3 covers 16 residues. V was clipped by 4 bases and J by 5 bases; unmatched bases: 9. CDR1 is MNHEY and CDR2 is SMNVEV in the germline V gene (reference sequence). The CDR3 nucleotides are TGTGCCAGCAGTTCAAATCCGGGACAGGGTGACAATGAGCAGTTCTTC. It codes for CASSSNPGQGDNEQFF.

The chain links TRBV5-1 to TRBJ1-5; D remains ambiguous. The ends were cut back, 4 bases at V and 4 bases at J, with 9 bases in the middle. The CDR3 is 13 residues long. Germline V lookup: CDR1 SGHRS, CDR2 YFSETQ. In nucleotides, the CDR3 is TGCGCCAGCAGCCCGACGGGAAATCAGCCCCAGCATTTT. This gives the protein CASSPTGNQPQHF.

The genes are TRBV10-2 and TRBJ2-2, with 7 bases that match TRBD1. The germline gives CDR1 WSHSY, CDR2 SAAADI. J lost 1 base, V lost 8 bases, and 1 base had no gene match. The CDR3 has 13 residues. This CDR3 reads CASRQGNTGELFF. In DNA, the CDR3 is TGCGCCAGCCGACAGGGGAACACCGGGGAGCTGTTTTTT.

V gene TRBV5-1 combines with J gene TRBJ2-1; TRBD2 agrees at 9 bases. Germline CDR1 and CDR2: SGHRS and YFSETQ. With 6 bases clipped from V and 7 bases from J, the junction kept 5 bases outside the gene matches. CDR3 length: 13 amino acids. In nucleotides, the CDR3 is TGCGCCAGCAAGCCTAGCGGGAAGAATGAGCAGTTCTTC. Translated: CASKPSGKNEQFF.

The rearrangement joins TRBV15 to TRBJ1-5; possibly TRBD1 for D (6 bases). Per germline, CDR1 LNHNV and CDR2 YYDKDF (reference sequence). Trimming pared 5 bases from V and 0 bases from J, leaving 20 bases between. The CDR3 covers 18 residues. The CDR3 DNA sequence: TGTGCCACCAGCCCCCAAGGCACAGGGAATTATAGCAATCAGCCCCAGCATTTT. Its protein product is CATSPQGTGNYSNQPQHF.

This chain joins TRBV4-2 and TRBJ2-7, with 8 positions matching TRBD2. CDR1 is LGHNA and CDR2 is YNFKEQ in the germline V gene. This CDR3 contains 16 residues. The trim removed 0 bases at V and 3 bases at J, leaving 7 bases unmatched. CDR3 sequence: CASSQEEASGRYEQYF. CDR3 in DNA: TGTGCCAGCAGCCAAGAGGAGGCTAGCGGGCGCTACGAGCAGTACTTC.

The chain has TRBV19 and TRBJ2-7; 10 bases line up with TRBD1. This CDR3 comprises 19 residues. The V gene's germline CDR1 is LNHDA and CDR2 SQIVND (reference sequence). Trimming removed 6 bases from V and 2 bases from J; junction bases left unmatched: 19. The DNA for the CDR3 is TGTGCCAGTAGGCCTTCAGACAGGGGGCCCGAAGGACCCCCCTACGAGCAGTACTTC. Translation: CASRPSDRGPEGPPYEQYF.

This chain's CDR3 is CASSLVGTSGFSYNEQFF. In DNA, the CDR3 is TGTGCCAGCAGCTTGGTTGGGACTAGCGGATTCTCCTACAATGAGCAGTTCTTC. This sequence joins TRBV5-8 and TRBJ2-1, with 11 bases lining up with TRBD2. V was clipped by 0 bases and J by 0 bases; unmatched bases: 5. CDR1 is SGHTS and CDR2 is YDEGEE in the germline V gene. The CDR3 extends over 18 amino acids.

V and J are TRBV6-1 and TRBJ2-7; TRBD2 is a possible D gene (7 bases). V was cut by 2 bases and J by 0 bases, with 17 bases left in between. The CDR3 spans 17 residues. Germline V lookup: CDR1 MNHNS, CDR2 SASEGT. CDR3 protein: CASSEQVRGASSYEQYF. CDR3 bases: TGTGCCAGCAGTGAACAGGTTCGGGGGGCGAGCTCCTACGAGCAGTACTTC.

The rearrangement uses TRBV6-2 or TRBV6-3 and TRBJ2-3; D might be TRBD2 (5 bases). The germline gives CDR1 MNHEY, CDR2 SVGEGT. V lost 6 bases and J lost 2, with 21 bases in between. The CDR3 has 17 residues. The DNA for the CDR3 is TGTGCCAGCAGCAATAGGTGGACTCTCTCCCCCACAGATACGCAGTATTTT. Residues: CASSNRWTLSPTDTQYF.

For the CDR3, the DNA is TGTGCCAGCAGCTTGGTAGCGGGAGCGGTAAACGAGCAGTACTTC. Translation gives CASSLVAGAVNEQYF. The chain has TRBV5-4 and TRBJ2-7; TRBD2 matches 9 bases. The CDR3 runs 15 residues. Germline CDR1 and CDR2: SGHNT and YYREEE (reference sequence). The J segment lost 5 bases and the V segment lost 0 bases, leaving 6 bases of the junction unmatched.

V usage is TRBV7-3 and J usage is TRBJ2-5; 11 nucleotides agree with TRBD1. Germline values: CDR1 SGHTA, CDR2 FQGTGA. CDR3 length: 15 residues. V was pared by 5 bases and J by 5 bases, with 7 bases of the junction left unmatched. The CDR3 bases are TGTGCCAGCAGCCGGACAGGGGGCTTTGGTGAGACCCAGTACTTC. Amino acids: CASSRTGGFGETQYF.

This chain joins TRBV6-2 or TRBV6-3 and TRBJ2-2; D perhaps matches TRBD1 (6 bases). The V gene lost 0 bases and the J gene lost 1 base, with 18 bases spanning the gap. CDR1 is MNHEY and CDR2 is SVGEGT in the germline V gene. The CDR3 length is 19 residues. The DNA of the CDR3 is TGTGCCAGCAGTTACTCGATAGCCGACAGGAACCTGAACACCGGGGAGCTGTTTTTT. This encodes CASSYSIADRNLNTGELFF.

The V gene is TRBV24-1, the J gene TRBJ2-7; 7 bases line up with TRBD2. The length of the CDR3 is 10 residues. Looked up from germline, CDR1 is KGHDR and CDR2 is SFDVKD. The CDR3 DNA sequence: TGTGCCACCAGTTCCTGGGGGGGGTTGGTC. It encodes CATSSWGGLV.

In nucleotides, the CDR3 is TGTGCCAGCAGACGATCGTACCACCGGGAAAAGGAGGACGGCTACACCTTC. This codes for CASRRSYHREKEDGYTF. This chain links TRBV28 with TRBJ1-2, with D uncertain. The CDR3 consists of 17 residues. Germline V gene sequence: CDR1 MDHEN, CDR2 SYDVKM. V was pared by 6 bases and J by 8 bases, with 28 bases between.

The chain recombines TRBV7-9 with TRBJ2-7, with D uncertain. V lost 1 base to trimming and J lost 0 bases, with 10 bases between them. Germline V lookup: CDR1 SEHNR, CDR2 FQNEAQ (reference sequence). CDR3 length equals 15 residues. The CDR3, as DNA: TGTGCCAGCAGCTTAGTAGGAGTCCACTCCTACGAGCAGTACTTC. The encoded protein is CASSLVGVHSYEQYF.

Note on this clone: The same CDR3 also results from other DNA sequences found in this sample. This chain connects TRBV25-1 to TRBJ1-2; D not resolved. This CDR3 has 12 amino acids. V shed 3 bases and J shed 5 bases, with 7 bases lying between them. In germline, CDR1 is MGHDK, CDR2 SYGVNS. The CDR3 protein is CASSDSGYGYTF. DNA of the CDR3: TGTGCCAGCAGTGATTCGGGATATGGCTACACCTTC.

This clone was counted between two and nine times. The rearrangement links TRBV6-1 to TRBJ2-7; tentatively, D is TRBD2 (5 bases). The CDR3 sequence is 13 residues long. CDR1 and CDR2 from the germline V gene are MNHNS and SASEGT. The ends were cut back, 3 bases at V and 0 bases at J, with 6 bases in the middle. CDR3 residues: CASSDGLSYEQYF. CDR3 DNA sequence: TGTGCCAGCAGTGACGGACTCTCCTACGAGCAGTACTTC.

The chain couples TRBV9 to TRBJ1-2; 7 nucleotides line up with TRBD1. The germline CDR1 and CDR2 sequences are SGDLS and YYNGEE. V dropped 3 bases and J dropped 3; count of bases not matched to a gene: 5. The CDR3 is made up of 14 amino acids. CDR3 coding DNA: TGTGCCAGCAGCGCCAGACAGGGACACTATGGCTACACCTTC. Translation: CASSARQGHYGYTF.

This chain uses TRBV7-2 with TRBJ2-7, with 8 positions matching TRBD2. Per germline, CDR1 SGHTA and CDR2 FQGNSA. The CDR3 is 17 residues long. Trimming removed 1 base from V and 6 bases from J; junction bases left unmatched: 14. Here the CDR3 reads CASSLGSRAGVAGEQYF. As DNA, the CDR3 is TGTGCCAGCAGCTTAGGTTCCAGAGCGGGAGTAGCAGGCGAGCAGTACTTC.

This CDR3 reads CASSLGRAGPIYGYTF. CDR3 in DNA: TGTGCCAGCAGCTTAGGGCGGGCGGGACCGATCTATGGCTACACCTTC. This chain joins TRBV7-9 and TRBJ1-2; a weak D match, TRBD1 (5 bases). The V and J ends lost 1 base and 4 bases respectively, with 16 bases between them. Germline V gene data show CDR1 as SEHNR and CDR2 as FQNEAQ (reference sequence). CDR3 length equals 16 residues.